A selection of T cell receptor beta chains follows, all from one sample in a study of PD-L1 blockade in urothelial cancer. The assay was immunoSEQ multiplex PCR, and TCRdb's table has in-frame clones only and misses some. The sample shows 130,000 or so clones, around 84% of them seen only once. This specimen consisted of PBMCs, obtained around atezolizumab (anti-PD-L1) treatment. The receptors were sampled from a man over 45 with urothelial cancer. Both conserved end residues are part of each CDR3. The D gene is left open where the match is weak. Clone size is given for some rows only: seen once, a few or many times, or a class if the clone is expanded.

clone size,D gene,V gene,J gene,CDR3 protein,CDR3 DNA
-,TRBD2,TRBV2,TRBJ2-7,CASSEVVAGTYEQYF,TGTGCCAGCAGTGAAGTAGTAGCGGGAACCTACGAGCAGTACTTC
-,-,TRBV11-2,TRBJ2-1,CASSLMFDSGSYNEQFF,TGTGCCAGCAGCTTAATGTTTGACTCAGGGTCCTACAATGAGCAGTTCTTC
once,TRBD2,TRBV14,TRBJ2-3,CASSQDPGLAGGTQYF,TGTGCCAGCAGCCAAGATCCCGGACTAGCGGGAGGAACACAGTATTTT
-,-,TRBV27,TRBJ2-1,CASSRGGEQFF,TGTGCCAGCAGTCGCGGCGGGGAGCAGTTCTTC
few,-,TRBV11-2,TRBJ2-2,CASSFDSGNTGELFF,TGTGCCAGCAGCTTCGATTCCGGGAACACCGGGGAGCTGTTTTTT
-,-,TRBV5-6,TRBJ2-1,CASSLDGGLGTNEQFF,TGTGCCAGCAGCTTGGACGGAGGCCTGGGAACCAATGAGCAGTTCTTC
-,-,TRBV19,TRBJ1-1,CASGPSNTEAFF,TGTGCCAGCGGTCCGTCGAACACTGAAGCTTTCTTT
-,-,TRBV7-3,TRBJ2-6,CASSLGAAGANVLTF,TGTGCCAGCAGCCTGGGGGCAGCCGGGGCCAACGTCCTGACTTTC
-,TRBD2,TRBV4-1,TRBJ2-1,CASSHPSGNYNEQFF,TGCGCCAGCAGCCATCCTAGCGGAAACTACAATGAGCAGTTCTTC
-,TRBD1,TRBV15,TRBJ1-1,CATSRDRGGTEAFF,TGTGCCACCAGCAGGGACAGGGGGGGGACTGAAGCTTTCTTT